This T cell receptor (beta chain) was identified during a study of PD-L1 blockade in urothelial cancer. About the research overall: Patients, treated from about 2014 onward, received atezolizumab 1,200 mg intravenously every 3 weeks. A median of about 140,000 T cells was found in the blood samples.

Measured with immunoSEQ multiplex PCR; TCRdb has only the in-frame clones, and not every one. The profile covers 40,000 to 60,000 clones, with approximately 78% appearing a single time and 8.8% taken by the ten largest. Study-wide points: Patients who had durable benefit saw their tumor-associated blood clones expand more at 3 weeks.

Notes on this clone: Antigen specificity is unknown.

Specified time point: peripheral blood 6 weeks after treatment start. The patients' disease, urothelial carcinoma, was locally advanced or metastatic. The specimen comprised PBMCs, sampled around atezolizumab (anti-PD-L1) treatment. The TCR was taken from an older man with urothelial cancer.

DNA for the CDR3: TGTGCCAGCAGCCAAGATCTGGGGAGCAATGAGCAGTTCTTC. It codes for CASSQDLGSNEQFF. The chain recombines TRBV14 with TRBJ2-1; TRBD2 is a possible D gene (5 bases). Trimming removed 0 bases at V and 6 bases at J, with 9 bases between. This CDR3 spans 14 amino acids. CDR1 and CDR2 (germline): SGHDN, FVKESK.